The rows below give T cell receptor beta chains drawn from one sample of a study of blood T cell repertoires in COVID-19. The data were produced by immunoSEQ multiplex PCR, yet TCRdb's version contains in-frame clones alone and is incomplete. The table shows 70,000 to 80,000 clones, with roughly 82% occurring only once. What was sequenced was peripheral blood. The receptors were sampled from a human donor in a cohort sampled during active COVID-19. Both conserved end residues are part of each CDR3. Each record gives: J gene, V gene, clone size, D gene, CDR3 protein, CDR3 DNA. A D gene is named only where the DNA matches it firmly. Some rows have no size entry. The others give once, few or many, or a class for an expanded clone.

TRBJ1-2 TRBV19 - TRBD1 CASSTLAGGTMSYGYTF TGTGCCAGTAGTACCCTCGCAGGGGGCACTATGAGCTATGGCTACACCTTC
TRBJ1-1 TRBV10-2 - TRBD1 CASSRDRGGSEAFF TGCGCCAGCAGTCGGGACAGGGGAGGTTCTGAAGCTTTCTTT
TRBJ1-5 TRBV6-6 - TRBD1 CASSPGDSSNQPQHF TGTGCCAGCAGTCCCGGGGACAGTAGCAATCAGCCCCAGCATTTT
TRBJ2-1 TRBV7-9 few TRBD1 CAYQGQDNEQFF TGTGCCTATCAGGGACAGGACAATGAGCAGTTCTTC
TRBJ2-7 TRBV2 - TRBD1 CASNPIGQGPPSLSYEQYF TGTGCCAGCAACCCCATTGGACAGGGGCCTCCTAGCCTCTCCTACGAGCAGTACTTC
TRBJ2-7 TRBV19 - TRBD2 CASSIGDGGSYEQYF TGTGCCAGTAGTATAGGAGACGGGGGGAGTTACGAGCAGTACTTC
TRBJ1-1 TRBV14 - - CASSQEIVFF TGTGCCAGCAGCCAAGAAATAGTTTTCTTT
TRBJ2-7 TRBV7-9 - TRBD2 CASRGLGGSYEQYF TGTGCCAGCAGGGGACTAGGGGGCTCCTACGAGCAGTACTTC
TRBJ2-7 TRBV5-1 - TRBD1 CASTLLTGPSEQYF TGCGCCAGCACCCTTTTGACAGGGCCCTCCGAGCAGTACTTC
TRBJ2-5 TRBV10-3 - TRBD1 CAIRGQDQETQYF TGTGCCATCAGGGGACAGGATCAAGAGACCCAGTACTTC